This TCR beta chain derives from a study of T cell changes during pregnancy in multiple sclerosis. Trimming took 5 bases from V and 0 from J, leaving 5 bases between them. The CDR3 runs 12 residues. CDR1 is SGHTA and CDR2 is FQGNSA in the germline V gene. Some clones are missing from TCRdb's copy, which holds only in-frame ones; the method was immunoSEQ multiplex PCR. The sample holds approximately 44,000 clones, roughly 90% seen once. This sequence joins TRBV7-2 and TRBJ2-7; D is ambiguous. The sequence derives from a female donor with multiple sclerosis, enrolled in a pregnancy study. The material was CD4+ T cells from peripheral blood mononuclear cells, obtained before pregnancy. The chain's CDR3 is CASSLSSYEQYF. The CDR3 nucleotides read TGTGCCAGCAGCCTCTCCTCCTACGAGCAGTACTTC.